The clone carrying this TCR beta chain was recorded at least ten times. As yet, its antigen is unknown. This record comes from a study of glioma-infiltrating T cells. Regarding the study as a whole: Gliomas, especially low-grade, showed above-expected tissue-blood divergence; non-neoplastic patients showed below. Very few CDR3 sequences were shared between tissue and blood.

V lost 6 bases and J lost 0, with 17 bases in between. In germline, CDR1 is LNHDA, CDR2 SQIVND (reference sequence). The CDR3 has 16 amino acids. Using RNA template, CDR3s of TCR alpha and beta were amplified with iRepertoire arm-PCR. Tissue mRNA or PBMC total RNA, roughly 100-400 ng, went into one-step reverse transcription and amplification. One entry per CDR3 protein, called by TCRdb with MiXCR from the multiplex PCR reads. The sample consists of 95,000 to 150,000 distinct CDR3 sequences, roughly 25% of them appearing once. The TCR comes from a human donor with low-grade glioma or glioblastoma, undergoing nonglioma brain surgery, or in good health (not recorded which). The chain is built from TRBV19 and TRBJ2-5; possibly TRBD2 for D (6 bases). The sequencing sample was made of glioma tissue, nonneoplastic brain tissue, or PBMCs (not recorded which). The CDR3 sequence: CASSQDGGTYQETQYF. The CDR3 bases are TGTGCCAGTAGCCAAGATGGCGGGACCTACCAAGAGACCCAGTACTTC.